Below, one T cell receptor (beta chain) is given with its context. The entry originates in a study of blood T cell repertoires in COVID-19. The CDR3 contains 15 residues. Trimming removed 6 bases from V and 1 base from J; junction bases left unmatched: 3. Germline values: CDR1 MNHNY, CDR2 SVGAGI (reference sequence). The assay was immunoSEQ multiplex PCR, and TCRdb's table has in-frame clones only and misses some. The data show 150,000 or so clones, about four fifths seen once. The receptor's source is a woman older than 75 with acute or convalescent COVID-19. The sequencing sample was made of peripheral blood. This chain connects TRBV6-6 to TRBJ2-2; 9 nucleotides agree with TRBD2. The CDR3 nucleotides are TGTGCCAGCAGCTCACTAGCGGGGAACACCGGGGAGCTGTTTTTT. This gives the protein CASSSLAGNTGELFF.